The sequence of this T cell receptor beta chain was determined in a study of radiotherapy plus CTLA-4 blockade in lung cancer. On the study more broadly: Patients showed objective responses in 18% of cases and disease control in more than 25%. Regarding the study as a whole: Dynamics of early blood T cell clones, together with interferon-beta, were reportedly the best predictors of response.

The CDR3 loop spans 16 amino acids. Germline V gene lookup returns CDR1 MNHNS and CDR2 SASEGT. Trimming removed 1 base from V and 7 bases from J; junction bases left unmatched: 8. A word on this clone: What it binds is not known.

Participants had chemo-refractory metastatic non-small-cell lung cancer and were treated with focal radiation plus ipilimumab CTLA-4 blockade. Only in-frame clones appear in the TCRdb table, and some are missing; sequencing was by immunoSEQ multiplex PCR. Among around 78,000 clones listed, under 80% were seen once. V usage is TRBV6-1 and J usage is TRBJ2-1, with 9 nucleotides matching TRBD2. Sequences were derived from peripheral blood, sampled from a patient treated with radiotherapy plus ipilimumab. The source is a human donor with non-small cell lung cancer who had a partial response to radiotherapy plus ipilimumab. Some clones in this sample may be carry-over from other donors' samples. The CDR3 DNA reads TGTGCCAGCAGTGAAGACGCGGGAGGGCCAGAAAATGAGCAGTTCTTC. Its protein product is CASSEDAGGPENEQFF.